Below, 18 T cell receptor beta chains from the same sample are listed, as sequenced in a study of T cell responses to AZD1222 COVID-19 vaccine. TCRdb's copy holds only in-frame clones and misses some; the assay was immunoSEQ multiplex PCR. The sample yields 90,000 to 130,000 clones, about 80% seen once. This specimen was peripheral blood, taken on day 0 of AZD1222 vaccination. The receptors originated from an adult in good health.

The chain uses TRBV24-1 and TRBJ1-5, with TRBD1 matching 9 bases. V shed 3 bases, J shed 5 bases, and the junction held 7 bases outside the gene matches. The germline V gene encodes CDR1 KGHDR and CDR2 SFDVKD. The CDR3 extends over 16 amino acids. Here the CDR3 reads CATSDPGQGQDQPQHF. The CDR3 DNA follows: TGTGCCACCAGTGATCCAGGACAGGGGCAGGATCAGCCCCAGCATTTT.

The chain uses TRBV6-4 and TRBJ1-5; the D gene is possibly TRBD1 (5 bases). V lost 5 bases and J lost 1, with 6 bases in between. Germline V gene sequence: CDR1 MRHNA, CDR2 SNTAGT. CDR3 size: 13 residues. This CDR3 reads CASSWDSNQPQHF. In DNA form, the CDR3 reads TGTGCCAGCAGTTGGGACAGCAATCAGCCCCAGCATTTT.

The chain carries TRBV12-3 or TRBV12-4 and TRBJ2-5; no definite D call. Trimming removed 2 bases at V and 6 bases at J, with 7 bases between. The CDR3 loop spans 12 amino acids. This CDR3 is CASSLIGKTQYF. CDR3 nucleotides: TGTGCCAGCAGTTTAATAGGGAAGACCCAGTACTTC.

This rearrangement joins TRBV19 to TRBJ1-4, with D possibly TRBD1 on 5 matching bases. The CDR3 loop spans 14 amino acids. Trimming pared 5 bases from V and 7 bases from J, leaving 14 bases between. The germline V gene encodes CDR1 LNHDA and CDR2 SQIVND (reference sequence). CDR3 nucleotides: TGTGCCAGTAGTTCGAAGGGGAGAAGTGAAAAACTGTTTTTT. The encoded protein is CASSSKGRSEKLFF.

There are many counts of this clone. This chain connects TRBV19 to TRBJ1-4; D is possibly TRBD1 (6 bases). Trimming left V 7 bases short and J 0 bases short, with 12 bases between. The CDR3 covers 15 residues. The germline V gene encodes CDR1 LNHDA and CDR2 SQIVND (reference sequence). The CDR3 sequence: CASTSTGATNEKLFF. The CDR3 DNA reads TGTGCCAGTACGTCGACAGGTGCAACTAATGAAAAACTGTTTTTT.

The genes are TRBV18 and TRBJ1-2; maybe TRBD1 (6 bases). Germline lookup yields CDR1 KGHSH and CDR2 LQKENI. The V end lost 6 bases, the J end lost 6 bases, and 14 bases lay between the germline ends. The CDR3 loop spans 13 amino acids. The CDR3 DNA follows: TGTGCCAGCTCCCCGGGGGCAGGGGATGGCTACACCTTC. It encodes CASSPGAGDGYTF. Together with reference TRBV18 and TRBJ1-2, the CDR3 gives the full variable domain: NAGVMQNPRHLVRRRGQEARLRCSPMKGHSHVYWYRQLPEEGLKFMVYLQKENIIDESGMPKERFSAEFPKEGPSILRIQQVVRGDSAAYFCASSPGAGDGYTFGSGTRLTVV.

CDR3 DNA sequence: TGCGCCAGCAGCTATAAGGGGGTTAATTCACCCCTCCACTTT. Amino acid sequence: CASSYKGVNSPLHF. The V call is TRBV5-1, the J call TRBJ1-6, with TRBD1 as a possible D gene (6 bases). Trimming pared 3 bases from V and 6 bases from J, leaving 10 bases between. Germline CDR1 and CDR2: SGHRS and YFSETQ. The CDR3 consists of 14 residues.

The CDR3 DNA reads TGTGCCAGTAGTGAAGTGGACAGGAGCTATGGCTACACCTTC. Translating gives CASSEVDRSYGYTF. The chain joins TRBV19 to TRBJ1-2; 7 nucleotides align to TRBD1. The trim removed 5 bases at V and 4 bases at J, leaving 7 bases unmatched. The CDR3 runs to 14 residues. CDR1 and CDR2 from the germline V gene are LNHDA and SQIVND (reference sequence).

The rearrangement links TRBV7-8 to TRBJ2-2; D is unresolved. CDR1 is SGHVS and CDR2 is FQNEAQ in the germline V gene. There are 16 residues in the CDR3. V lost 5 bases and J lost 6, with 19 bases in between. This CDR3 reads CASSPVGVLSAGELFF. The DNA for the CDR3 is TGTGCCAGCAGCCCCGTTGGGGTCCTCTCCGCCGGGGAGCTGTTTTTT.

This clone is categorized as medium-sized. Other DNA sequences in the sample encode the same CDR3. The CDR3 loop is CASSPGTGDYEQYF. In nucleotides, the CDR3 is TGTGCCAGCAGCCCGGGGACTGGTGACTACGAGCAGTACTTC. J is TRBJ2-7 and V is TRBV5-6; a weak D match, TRBD2 (6 bases). Germline V lookup: CDR1 SGHDT, CDR2 YYEEEE. V was clipped by 4 bases and J by 3 bases, with 14 bases between them. The CDR3 consists of 14 residues. Full variable domain (remainder filled in from reference TRBV5-6 and TRBJ2-7): DAGVTQSPTHLIKTRGQQVTLRCSPKSGHDTVSWYQQALGQGPQFIFQYYEEEERQRGNFPDRFSGHQFPNYSSELNVNALLLGDSALYLCASSPGTGDYEQYFGPGTRLTVT.

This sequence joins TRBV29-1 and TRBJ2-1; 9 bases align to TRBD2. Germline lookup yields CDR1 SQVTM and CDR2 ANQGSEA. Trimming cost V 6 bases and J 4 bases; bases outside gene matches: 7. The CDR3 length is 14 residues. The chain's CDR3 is CSVIGREGYNEQFF. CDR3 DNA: TGCAGCGTGATAGGGCGGGAGGGTTACAATGAGCAGTTCTTC.

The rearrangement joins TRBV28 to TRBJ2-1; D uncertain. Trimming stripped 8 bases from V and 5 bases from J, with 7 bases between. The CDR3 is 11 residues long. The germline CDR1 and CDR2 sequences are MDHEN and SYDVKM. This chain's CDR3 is CASGIHNEQFF. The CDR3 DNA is TGTGCCAGCGGGATCCACAATGAGCAGTTCTTC.

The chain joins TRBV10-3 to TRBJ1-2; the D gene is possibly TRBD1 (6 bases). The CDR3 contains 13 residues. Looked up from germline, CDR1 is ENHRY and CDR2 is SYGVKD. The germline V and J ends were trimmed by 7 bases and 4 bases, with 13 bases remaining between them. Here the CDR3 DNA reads TGTGCCATCACCCCGACAGGATTCTATGGCTACACCTTC. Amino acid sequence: CAITPTGFYGYTF.

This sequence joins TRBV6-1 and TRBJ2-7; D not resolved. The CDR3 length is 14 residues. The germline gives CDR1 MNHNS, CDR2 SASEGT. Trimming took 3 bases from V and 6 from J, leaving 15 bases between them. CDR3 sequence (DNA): TGTGCCAGCAGTGAGTTGTGGACGTCAGCCGAGCAGTACTTC. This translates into CASSELWTSAEQYF.

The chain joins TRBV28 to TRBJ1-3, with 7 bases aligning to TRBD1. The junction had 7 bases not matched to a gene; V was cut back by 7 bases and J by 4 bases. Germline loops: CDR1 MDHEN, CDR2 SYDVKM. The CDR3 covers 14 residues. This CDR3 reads CASMDRTSGNTIYF. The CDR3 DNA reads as TGTGCCAGCATGGACAGGACGAGCGGAAACACCATATATTTT.

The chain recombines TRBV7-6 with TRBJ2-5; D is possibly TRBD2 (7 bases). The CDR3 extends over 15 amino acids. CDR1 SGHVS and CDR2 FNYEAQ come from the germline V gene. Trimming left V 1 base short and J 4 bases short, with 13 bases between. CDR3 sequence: CASSLEGGRLETQYF. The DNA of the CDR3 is TGTGCCAGCAGCTTAGAGGGGGGGAGGTTAGAGACCCAGTACTTC. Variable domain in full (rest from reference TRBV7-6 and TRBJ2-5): GAGVSQSPRYKVTKRGQDVALRCDPISGHVSLYWYRQALGQGPEFLTYFNYEAQQDKSGLPNDRFSAERPEGSISTLTIQRTEQRDSAMYRCASSLEGGRLETQYFGPGTRLLVL.

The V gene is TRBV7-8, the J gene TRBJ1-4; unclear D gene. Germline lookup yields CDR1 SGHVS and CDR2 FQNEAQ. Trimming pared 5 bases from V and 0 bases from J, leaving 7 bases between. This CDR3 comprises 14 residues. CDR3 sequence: CASSRAATNEKLFF. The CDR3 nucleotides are TGTGCCAGCAGCAGAGCCGCAACTAATGAAAAACTGTTTTTT.

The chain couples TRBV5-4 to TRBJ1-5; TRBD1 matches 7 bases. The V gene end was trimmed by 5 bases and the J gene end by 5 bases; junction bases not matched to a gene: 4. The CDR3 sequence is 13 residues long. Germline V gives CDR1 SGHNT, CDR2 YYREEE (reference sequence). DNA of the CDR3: TGTGCCAGCAGTTCGGACAGGCATCAGCCCCAGCATTTT. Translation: CASSSDRHQPQHF.